This paragraph reports one TCR beta chain. Its antigen is not yet known. No base-level quality is on record; no much larger clone is a single base apart. The receptor library was made with the immunoSEQ multiplex PCR assay. For the multiplex PCR, a mixture combining 60 forward primers for TCR Vbeta segments and 13 reverse primers for TCR Jbeta segments was used. The CDR3 region of rearranged TCR beta genes was amplified from genomic DNA by a multiplex PCR assay. On the Illumina HiSeq System, the amplified TCR beta libraries were sequenced as 87-base-pair reads. For the original study's pipeline: In a later analysis, approximately 74 million unique TCR beta chains were counted across the roughly 670 repertoires, and approximately 11 million of these chains were shared by at least two donors. Raw reads were error-corrected and collapsed into unique sequences with a nearest-neighbor algorithm that merged closely related sequences to remove PCR and sequencing errors. To assign V, D and J gene segments, CDR3 sequences were aligned to IMGT reference sequences. Each retained sequence needed at least a six-nucleotide match to both a V gene segment and a J gene segment. A rearrangement counted as productive if the CDR3 had no stop codons and remained in frame with V and J, and every other rearrangement counted as non-productive. Following IMGT convention, CDR3 was defined as the stretch from the second conserved V-encoded cysteine to the conserved J-encoded phenylalanine. In an earlier analysis of around 600 of the donors, sequences lacking an unambiguous match to a single V gene segment were excluded. An earlier analysis of 550 to 650 of the donors classified V segments as functional when productive rearrangements were above 56.7% and as segregating when the standard deviation between donors was above 5%. A statistical classification framework was built to diagnose cytomegalovirus status from the catalog of TCR beta chain sequences. In a later analysis, TCR nucleotide sequences were compared against IMGT/GENE-DB human TR gene sequences so that V and J genes could be assigned. Using the TCRdist pipeline, a later analysis assigned CDR3 sequences along with most-parsimonious VDJ recombination scenarios. In a later analysis, each TCR beta chain was defined by its CDR3 amino acid sequence together with its V-gene family, and reads lacking a unique V-gene family were excluded. As a way to deal with suspected cross-contamination and a sequencing artifact, a later analysis dropped 450 to 600 nucleotide sequences that were highly shared and had low generation probability. A later analysis calculated a clonal expansion index for each public chain from normalized within-repertoire ranks of inferred template counts. In a later analysis, generation probabilities were computed using a VDJ recombination model fitted to out-of-frame rearrangements, and the results were checked against IGoR. A later analysis scored TCR-TCR, TCR-HLA and TCR-CMV co-occurrence with hypergeometric tests, applying a repertoire-size bias correction to TCR pairs. To estimate false discovery rates, a later analysis permuted the HLA or CMV assignments 20 times. In a later analysis, co-occurring TCRs were grouped using DBSCAN, and TCRdist sequence similarity was added for clustering within HLA-allele-positive subsets. Co-occurrence clustering excluded repertoires with fewer than 30,000 or more than 120,000 public chains, plus five with anomalous nucleotide sharing. Imported from immuneACCESS, the table was reduced by TCRdb to in-frame sequences with V and J called. These copies leave out some clones; in studies compared against another copy, an unresolved V gene accounts for under half, and the cause of the remainder is not known. The D gene and trimming were derived from the DNA, and the V and J assignments and clone size from that table. For this sample there are about 190,000 clones; more than 65% appear just once. The leading ten clones occupy approximately 1.8% of the sample.

This entry belongs to a study of cytomegalovirus exposure and HLA in healthy donors (dated by TCRdb to the late 2010s). Background for the entire study: In an earlier analysis of under 750 of the donors, roughly 300 Gb of sequence data and roughly 100 million unique TCR beta sequences from 150 million to 200 million T cells were reported. Of the approximately 400 genotyped donors, 81% were placed in the genetic ancestry cluster associated with self-reported Caucasian donors. Among around 400 genotyped donors of the cohort, an average of about 240,000 unique TCR beta nucleotide sequences was sequenced per donor, of which 15% to 20% were non-productive. In a later genetic analysis, genome-wide SNP genotypes for about three fifths of the 666 donors were used, and that subset was treated as a discovery cohort. The study aimed to test whether cataloging public T cell receptors could reveal signatures of past pathogen exposure. Every repertoire in the discovery cohort had been generated on one and the same sequencing platform. Because of strong linkage in the cohort, roughly five DR-DQ haplotypes were treated as single units for association and clustering. Roughly 300 gigabases of sequencing data and around 80 million unique TCR sequences made up an early release that covered around 640 HLA-typed donors. To study patterns of TCR occurrence, a later analysis re-analyzed previously published TCR beta repertoires from around 670 donors and added high-resolution HLA genotyping. The later analysis used no new phenotypic data to find candidate immune exposures, relying instead on TCR beta sequences and their occurrence across donors. Besides the first cohort of about 730 subjects, a separate validation cohort made up of 95 to 150 different subjects was used. Class I and class II HLA loci were covered by the typing at four-digit resolution. Donor age, sex, ethnicity and CMV serostatus were collected together with the repertoire data. To predict cytomegalovirus infection status, the study brought together high-throughput TCR immunosequencing, statistical association of individual TCRs with disease status, and machine learning. The T cell repertoires of under 750 subjects were profiled by immunosequencing and related to cytomegalovirus serostatus. Typing coverage differed by locus: A, B, C, DRB1 and DQB1 were typed in about 620-630 donors, DQA1 in about 550, DPA1 in some 600, and DPB1 in about 450. In an earlier analysis of a few hundred of the donors, high-throughput TCR beta sequencing was used to judge whether each TCR beta V gene segment behaved as functional or pseudogenic. Broad study findings and their caveats: Some IMGT-functional V segments, including TRBV6-2 and TRBV6-3, could not be distinguished by the 87-base-pair reads and were therefore excluded. When HLA alleles, especially DR and DQ, strongly co-occurred, attributing TCR associations to individual alleles was difficult. In this cohort, only TCR beta chains were sequenced, and detectable features were limited by the absence of alpha or paired-chain data. In a later genetic analysis, a missense DCLRE1C variant was associated with V-gene and J-gene trimming of TCR beta chains, and the association was replicated in an independent cohort. Presence/absence analyses assumed roughly uniform sequencing depth across donors, an assumption that may not hold. According to the authors, the approach could potentially be generalized to other disease states and immunological phenotypes. In a later analysis, several top co-occurrence clusters were reported to appear linked to parvovirus B19, influenza, CMV and Epstein-Barr virus. Immune exposure information for the cohort was limited to CMV serostatus. In vitro tests confirmed that three of the cytomegalovirus-associated TCR beta chains recognize cytomegalovirus antigens. A group of highly shared sequence variants was considered likely to be a technical artifact of the sequencing pipeline. A further reported finding was that TCR beta sequences accurately predicted the HLA-A and HLA-B alleles for most subjects in the first cohort. Most TCR sequences were observed very rarely across donors, whereas some public TCRs were present in many individuals. A later analysis found that HLA-associated TCR beta chains were more clonally expanded and had lower generation probabilities than equally common non-associated chains. Because counts were too low, roughly 18 rarely observed V segments, including chromosome 9 orphons, were left out of the earlier analysis of about 500 of the donors. A later analysis found that TCR association rates varied across HLA loci, with DRB1 alleles showing the most associated TCRs and HLA-C alleles the fewest. The study listed approximately 150 TCR beta chains as associated with cytomegalovirus. Correlated functional status among segregating V segments might reflect linkage disequilibrium, but an unknown experimental factor could not be ruled out. An earlier analysis of approximately 530 of the donors showed that most TCR beta V segments appeared in productive rearrangements either about 87% or about 30% of the time, which broadly matched IMGT annotations. According to a later analysis, most CMV-associated TCR beta chains appeared to be HLA-restricted, and the HLA associations seemed to be driven largely by CMV exposure. Because HLA typing was missing for some donors at each locus, association tests included only the typed subset. A later analysis associated approximately 17,000 TCR beta sequences with specific HLA alleles at a false discovery rate of 0.05. In both the original and validation cohorts, the classifier was reported to diagnose cytomegalovirus status with high specificity and sensitivity. Compared with the roughly 700-donor mean, donors in an Asian-associated ancestry cluster had fewer N-insertions in productive TCRs, according to a later genetic analysis.

The cohort consisted of 650 to 700 healthy bone marrow donors. At the time of sampling, every cohort member was nominally healthy, though immune exposures that went unrecorded were likely present. The donor was CMV seronegative and was included in the group of a few hundred seronegative cohort members. Every donor gave a peripheral blood sample, and the peripheral blood mononuclear cells from that sample were used for TCR beta sequencing. The Qiagen DNeasy Blood Extraction Kit was used to extract genomic DNA from the blood cell samples. CDR1 and CDR2 are drawn from the germline V gene: SGHVS, FNYEAQ. The CDR3 sequence holds 16 residues, the cysteine and phenylalanine included. CDR3 DNA only is kept here, 48 bases in frame from base 1. Deletion took 4 bases off V and 5 bases off J, with a span of 17 bases between the germline ends.

The sequence was collected from a woman aged 30 to 39 in good health and CMV-seronegative. Material: PBMCs. This sequence uses TRBV7-6 and TRBJ1-4, with a tentative D gene TRBD1 over 6 matching bases. Here the CDR3 is given as CASSSGQGHSNEKLFF. The sequenced DNA: TGTGCCAGCAGCTCGGGGCAGGGGCACTCAAATGAAAAACTGTTTTTT. Full variable domain (CDR3 extended with the reference TRBV7-6 and TRBJ1-4 proteins): GAGVSQSPRYKVTKRGQDVALRCDPISGHVSLYWYRQALGQGPEFLTYFNYEAQQDKSGLPNDRFSAERPEGSISTLTIQRTEQRDSAMYRCASSSGQGHSNEKLFFGSGTQLSVL.